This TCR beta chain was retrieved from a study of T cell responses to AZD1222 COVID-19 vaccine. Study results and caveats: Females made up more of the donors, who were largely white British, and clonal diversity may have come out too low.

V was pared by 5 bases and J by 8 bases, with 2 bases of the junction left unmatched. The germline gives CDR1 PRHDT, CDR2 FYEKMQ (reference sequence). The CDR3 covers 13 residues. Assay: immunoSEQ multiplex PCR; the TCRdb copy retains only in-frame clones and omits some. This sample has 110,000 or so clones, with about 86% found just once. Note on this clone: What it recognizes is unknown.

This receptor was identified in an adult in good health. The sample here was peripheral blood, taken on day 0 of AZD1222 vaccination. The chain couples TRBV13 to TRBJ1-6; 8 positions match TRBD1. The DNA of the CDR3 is TGTGCCAGCAGCCAGGACAGGGATTCACCCCTCCACTTT. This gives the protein CASSQDRDSPLHF.